Below, one T cell receptor beta chain is given with its context. No cognate antigen has been identified for it. The input lacks base qualities; no much larger clone sits a single base away. The data stem from a study of cytomegalovirus exposure and HLA in healthy donors (dated by TCRdb to 2015 to 2018). Looking at the study overall: According to a later analysis, one platform produced both the roughly 130 validation repertoires and the roughly 640 repertoires of the first cohort. The study was designed to test whether signatures of past pathogen exposure could be identified by cataloging public T cell receptors. Along with the roughly 700-subject first cohort, a separate validation cohort of 120 different subjects was used. High-throughput TCR immunosequencing, statistical association of individual TCRs with disease status, and machine learning were combined to predict cytomegalovirus infection status. The paper as a whole reports these results and caveats: The classifier was reported to diagnose cytomegalovirus status with high specificity and sensitivity in both the original and validation cohorts. In vitro tests confirmed that a few of the cytomegalovirus-associated TCR beta chains recognize cytomegalovirus antigens. Across donors, most TCR sequences were observed very rarely, whereas some public TCRs were present in many individuals. The validation cohort had no HLA typing available for a later analysis, so co-occurrence within that cohort was assessed over all 130 or so repertoires. The study listed approximately 160 TCR beta chains as associated with cytomegalovirus. Subsequent analysis determined that TCRs grouped into clusters in the first cohort also showed a tendency toward co-occurrence across the 120 validation repertoires, and approximately 93% of cluster scores exceeded 0. It was suggested by the authors that the approach could potentially be generalized to other disease states and immunological phenotypes.

Donors formed part of the validation cohort, which comprised over a hundred subjects and was distinct from the first cohort of several hundred subjects. A distance of 11 bases separates the germline ends of V and J, which lose 3 bases and 3 bases respectively. From the germline V gene (reference sequence), CDR1 is MNHEY and CDR2 is SMNVEV. Including the terminal cysteine and phenylalanine, the CDR3 comprises 15 residues. CDR3 DNA only is kept here, 45 bases in frame from base 1. The library came from the immunoSEQ multiplex PCR assay. Under the source paper's analysis protocol: To diagnose cytomegalovirus status from the catalog of TCR beta chain sequences, a statistical classification framework was built. TCRdb retrieved this table from immuneACCESS and kept in-frame rearrangements only. Not all clones are present; in checked studies, unresolved V genes account for under half, and no reason is known for the remainder. D and trimming come from the DNA, and the V and J calls and clone size come from that table. The sample data list 150,000 to 200,000 clones, and 84% of these were observed just once. The top ten hold roughly 7% of the sample.

This TCR was sampled from a man younger than 30 in good health and CMV-seropositive. Here the chain combines TRBV27 and TRBJ2-2; D gene: possibly TRBD1, on 6 matching bases. Sequencing was performed on PBMCs. Here the CDR3 is given as CASSLENRDTGELFF. The DNA is TGTGCCAGCAGTTTGGAGAACAGGGACACCGGGGAGCTGTTTTTT.